Sequencing of this TCR beta chain was carried out in a study of human T cells and chemical hapten exposure. Study-wide background: The study traced per-sample TCR yield variation mainly to small differences in pooled library volumes.

Germline assignment: CDR1 SGDLS and CDR2 YYNGEE. V gave up 0 bases and J gave up 0 bases, with 7 bases separating them. The CDR3 is made up of 15 amino acids. This sample's time point: healthy volunteer bleed at 2 weeks. Total RNA was extracted from unfractionated whole blood. Original processing notes: Ranging from about 20,000 to 750,000, TCR counts per sample had a median value of around 90,000. One entry per CDR3 protein results from TCRdb running MiXCR on the RACE reads. The authors' filters were not applied to this entry. The sample lists roughly 100,000 distinct CDR3 sequences, roughly 8% occurring once. Findings and caveats of the study: Sensitization with DPC brought no change to TCRs above 1 in 1000 in frequency.

Concerning this clonotype itself: The antigen is not known.

This receptor was obtained from a female donor in good health. Some clones in this sample may be carry-over from other donors' samples. Sequences were obtained from whole blood. The chain couples TRBV9 to TRBJ2-1; D is unclear. The CDR3 region is CASSVGSSSYNEQFF. For the CDR3, the DNA is TGTGCCAGCAGCGTAGGCTCTAGCTCCTACAATGAGCAGTTCTTC.